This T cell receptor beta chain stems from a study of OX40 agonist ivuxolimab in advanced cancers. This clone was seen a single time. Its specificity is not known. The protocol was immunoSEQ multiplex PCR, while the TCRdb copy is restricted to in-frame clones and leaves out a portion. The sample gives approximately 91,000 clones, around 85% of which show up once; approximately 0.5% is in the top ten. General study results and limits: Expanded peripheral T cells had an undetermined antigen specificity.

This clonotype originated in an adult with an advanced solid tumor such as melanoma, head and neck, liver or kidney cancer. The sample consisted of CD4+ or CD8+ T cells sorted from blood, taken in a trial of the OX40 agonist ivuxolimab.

This CDR3 is CASRAGDRAYEQYF. In DNA, the CDR3 is TGTGCCAGCAGGGCAGGGGACAGGGCCTACGAGCAGTACTTC. The chain couples TRBV6-1 to TRBJ2-7; 9 bases map to TRBD1. Per germline, CDR1 MNHNS and CDR2 SASEGT. Losses at the gene ends were 6 bases for V and 2 bases for J; bases not matched to a gene: 5. The CDR3 loop spans 14 amino acids.